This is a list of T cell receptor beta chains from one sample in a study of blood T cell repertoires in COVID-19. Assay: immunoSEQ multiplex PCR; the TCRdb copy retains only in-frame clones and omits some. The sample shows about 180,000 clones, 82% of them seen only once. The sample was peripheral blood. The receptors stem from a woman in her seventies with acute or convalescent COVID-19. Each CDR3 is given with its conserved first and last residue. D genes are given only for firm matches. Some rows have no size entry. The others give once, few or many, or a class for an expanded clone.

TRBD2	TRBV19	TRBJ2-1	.	TGTGCCAGTACGGGCATTAGCGGGGGATGGCCTGAGCAGTTCTTC	CASTGISGGWPEQFF
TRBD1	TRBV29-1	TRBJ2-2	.	TGCAGCGTTGAAAGGGGGCCTGGCGGGGAGCTGTTTTTT	CSVERGPGGELFF
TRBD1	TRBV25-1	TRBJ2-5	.	TGTGCCAGCAGTGAAGTGGGGACAGGTACAAAAGAGACCCAGTACTTC	CASSEVGTGTKETQYF
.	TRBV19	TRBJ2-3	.	TGTGCCAGTACGGGGTTGAGCACAGATACGCAGTATTTT	CASTGLSTDTQYF
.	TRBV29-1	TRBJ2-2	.	TGCAGCGCGGGGACGGGACAGAACACCGGGGAGCTGTTTTTT	CSAGTGQNTGELFF
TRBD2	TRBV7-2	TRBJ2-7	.	TGTGCCAGCAGCTCCCTCGGCGGGGGGTATAACGAGCAGTACTTC	CASSSLGGGYNEQYF
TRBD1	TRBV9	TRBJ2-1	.	TGTGCCAGCAGCATGACAGGGGGTGCGAGTGAGCAGTTCTTC	CASSMTGGASEQFF
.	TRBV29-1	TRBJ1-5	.	TGCAGCGCCGGGGAGATAGGTCAGCCCCAGCATTTT	CSAGEIGQPQHF
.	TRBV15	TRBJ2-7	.	TGTGCCACCAGCAGGCAGCTAGCGAACTCCTACGAGCAGTACTTC	CATSRQLANSYEQYF
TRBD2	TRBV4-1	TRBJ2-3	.	TGCGCCAGCAGCCAGGGGCGGCTAGCGGCAAGCACAGATACGCAGTATTTT	CASSQGRLAASTDTQYF
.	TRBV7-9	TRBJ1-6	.	TGTGCCAGCAGCCCAGGACTGAGCTCCTATAATTCACCCCTCCACTTT	CASSPGLSSYNSPLHF
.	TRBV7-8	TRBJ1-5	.	TGTGCCAGCAGCTTAGAATTAGCGGGGCCCCAGCATTTT	CASSLELAGPQHF
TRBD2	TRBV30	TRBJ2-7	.	TGTGCCTGGAGTGTACCCCAAGCGGGAAGCTCCTACGAGCAGTACTTC	CAWSVPQAGSSYEQYF
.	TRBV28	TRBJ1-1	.	TGTGCCAGCAGTTTATGGGACAGACCGAACACTGAAGCTTTCTTT	CASSLWDRPNTEAFF
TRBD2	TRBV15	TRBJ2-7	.	TGTGCCACCAGCAGAGATAGGGGACTAGCCTACGAGCAGTACTTC	CATSRDRGLAYEQYF
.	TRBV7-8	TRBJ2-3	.	TGTGCCAGCAGTTCCCCCAATGGCCGCTTCACAGATACGCAGTATTTT	CASSSPNGRFTDTQYF
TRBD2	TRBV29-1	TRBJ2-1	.	TGCAGCGTTGTCGGGGCTAGCGGGAGCAATGAGCAGTTCTTC	CSVVGASGSNEQFF
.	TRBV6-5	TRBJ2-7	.	TGTGCCAGCAGTTACTCGGGCAGTACCTACGAGCAGTACTTC	CASSYSGSTYEQYF
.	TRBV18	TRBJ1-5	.	TGTGCCAGCTCCTCGGGGCCAGGGGGCAATCAGCCCCAGCATTTT	CASSSGPGGNQPQHF
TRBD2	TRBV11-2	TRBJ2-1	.	TGTGCCAGCACCCCGGGGCGGGGGGGTCACAATGAGCAGTTCTTC	CASTPGRGGHNEQFF
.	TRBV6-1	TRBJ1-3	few	TGTGCCAGCAGTGAATCTCCGGGGATAGGAAACACCATATATTTT	CASSESPGIGNTIYF
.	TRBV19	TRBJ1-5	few	TGTGCCAGTAGTATAGATGCAGATCAGCCCCAGCATTTT	CASSIDADQPQHF
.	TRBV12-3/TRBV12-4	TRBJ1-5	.	TGTGCCAGCAGTTTCGGTGATCAGCCCCAGCATTTT	CASSFGDQPQHF
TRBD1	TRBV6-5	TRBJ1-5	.	TGTGCCAGCAGTTACTCGGGACAGATCAATCAGCCCCAGCATTTT	CASSYSGQINQPQHF
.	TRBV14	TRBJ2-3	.	TGTGCCAGCAGCTCCCCGAGCGGTCCACAGGGAGATACGCAGTATTTT	CASSSPSGPQGDTQYF
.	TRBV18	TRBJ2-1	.	TGTGCCAGCTCACCAGAATTCCTCCGGGGGGCTTACAATGAGCAGTTCTTC	CASSPEFLRGAYNEQFF
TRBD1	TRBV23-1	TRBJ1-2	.	TGCGCCAGCAGTCATCTAGACAGGGAGGCCTATGGCTACACCTTC	CASSHLDREAYGYTF
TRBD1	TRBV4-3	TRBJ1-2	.	TGCGCCAGCAGCCAAGATTTCGTTGACAGGGGGAACTATGGCTACACCTTC	CASSQDFVDRGNYGYTF
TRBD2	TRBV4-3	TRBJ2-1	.	TGCGCCAGCAGCCAAGATACGGCTAGCGGGAGGTGGACCCCCTCCTACAATGAGCAGTTCTTC	CASSQDTASGRWTPSYNEQFF
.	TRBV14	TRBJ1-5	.	TGTGCCAGCAGCCAAGGGCAACCGCGGGATCAGCCCCAGCATTTT	CASSQGQPRDQPQHF
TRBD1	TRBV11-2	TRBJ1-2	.	TGTGCCAGCAGCTTACGGCTGGGGACAGCCTCTGCCGGGGGCTACACCTTC	CASSLRLGTASAGGYTF
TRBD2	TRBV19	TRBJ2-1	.	TGTGCCAGTAGTACACTAGCGGGCCGACTCAATGAGCAGTTCTTC	CASSTLAGRLNEQFF
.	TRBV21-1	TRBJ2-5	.	TGTGCCAGCAGCAAGCAGGGGGCCTTAGAGACCCAGTACTTC	CASSKQGALETQYF
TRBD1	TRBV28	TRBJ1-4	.	TGTGCCAGCAGCACCCGCGACAGGGCTGAAAAACTGTTTTTT	CASSTRDRAEKLFF
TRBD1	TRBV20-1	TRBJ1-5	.	TGCAGTGCTAGTTTGGGGCGGACAGGGTTTTTTCAGCCCCAGCATTTT	CSASLGRTGFFQPQHF
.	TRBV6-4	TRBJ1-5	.	TGTGCCAGCAGCACGACTCCGCCCCTAAGTCAGCCCCAGCATTTT	CASSTTPPLSQPQHF
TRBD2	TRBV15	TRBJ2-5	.	TGTGCCACCAGACTACCACTAGCGGGAGAGCAAGAGACCCAGTACTTC	CATRLPLAGEQETQYF
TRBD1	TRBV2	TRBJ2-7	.	TGTGCCAGCAGTAAACAGGGGGCCTCCTACGAGCAGTACTTC	CASSKQGASYEQYF
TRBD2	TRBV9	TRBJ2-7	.	TGTGCCAGCAGCGTAGGTGGACTAGCGGTGACGGAGCAGTACTTC	CASSVGGLAVTEQYF
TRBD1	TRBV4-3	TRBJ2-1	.	TGCGCCAGCAGCCAAGGAGTTATTGGGACAGACTACTACAATGAGCAGTTCTTC	CASSQGVIGTDYYNEQFF
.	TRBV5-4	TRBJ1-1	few	TGTGCCAGCAGCTTTACGGGGAACACTGAAGCTTTCTTT	CASSFTGNTEAFF